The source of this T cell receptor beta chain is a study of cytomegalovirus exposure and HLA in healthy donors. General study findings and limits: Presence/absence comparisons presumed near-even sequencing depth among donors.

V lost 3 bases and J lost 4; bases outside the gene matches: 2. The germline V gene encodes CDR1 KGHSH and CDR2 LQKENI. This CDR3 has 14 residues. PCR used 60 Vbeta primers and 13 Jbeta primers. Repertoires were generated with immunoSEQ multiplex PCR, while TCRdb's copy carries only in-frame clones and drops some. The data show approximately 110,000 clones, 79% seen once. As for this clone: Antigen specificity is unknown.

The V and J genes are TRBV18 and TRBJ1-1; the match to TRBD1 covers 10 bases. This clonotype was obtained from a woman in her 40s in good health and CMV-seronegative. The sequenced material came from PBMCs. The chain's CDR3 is CASSPGQGFTEAFF. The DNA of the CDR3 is TGTGCCAGCTCACCGGGACAGGGGTTCACTGAAGCTTTCTTT.